This TCR beta chain derives from a study of T cells in Graves' hyperthyroidism and ophthalmopathy. Germline CDR1 GTSNPN, CDR2 SVGIG (reference sequence). Trimming took off 1 base at V and 6 bases at J, with 13 bases between the two ends. The CDR3 sequence is 13 residues long. TCR beta CDR3 region amplification was performed from RNA transcripts. A first-round RT-PCR of the TCR CDR3 used the HTBI primer set. TCRdb reprocessed the multiplex PCR reads via MiXCR and lists one record per CDR3 protein. Altogether 250,000 or so distinct CDR3 sequences are present, roughly 15% being singletons, with the ten largest covering 30%. This clonotype was observed many times.

The rearrangement uses TRBV30 and TRBJ2-7; D might be TRBD1 (5 bases). This receptor was taken from a woman aged 45-60 years with Graves' hyperthyroidism that later progressed to Graves' ophthalmopathy. Sequencing used blood. As DNA, the CDR3 is TGTGCCTGGAGTGCCTCCACAGGCGCCGAGCAGTACTTC. This sequence encodes CAWSASTGAEQYF.